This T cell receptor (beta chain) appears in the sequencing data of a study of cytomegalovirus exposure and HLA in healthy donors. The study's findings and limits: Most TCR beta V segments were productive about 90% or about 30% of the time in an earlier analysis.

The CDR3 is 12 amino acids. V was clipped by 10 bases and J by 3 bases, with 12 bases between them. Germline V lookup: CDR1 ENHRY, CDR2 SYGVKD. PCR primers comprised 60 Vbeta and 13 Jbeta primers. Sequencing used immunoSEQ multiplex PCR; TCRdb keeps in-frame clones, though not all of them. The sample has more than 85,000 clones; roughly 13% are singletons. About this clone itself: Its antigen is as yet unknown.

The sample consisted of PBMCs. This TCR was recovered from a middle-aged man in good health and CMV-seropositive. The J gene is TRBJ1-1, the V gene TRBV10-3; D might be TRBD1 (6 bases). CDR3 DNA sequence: TGTGCCACGAGACAGGTTGACACTGAAGCTTTCTTT. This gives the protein CATRQVDTEAFF.